The clone carrying this T cell receptor beta chain was observed at least ten times. Its antigen remains unidentified. The data belong to a study of T-cell memory formation after mild COVID-19. Whole-study context: TCR clusters were mostly confined to one donor each.

Amplification by 5'RACE using constant-segment primers produced TCR alpha and TCR beta cDNA libraries that carried sample barcodes and UMIs. TCRdb reprocessed the 5' RACE reads via MiXCR and lists one record per CDR3 protein. The repertoire holds 560,000 or so distinct CDR3 sequences, with around 15% as singletons. The trim removed 4 bases at V and 2 bases at J, leaving 11 bases unmatched. Germline V CDR1 and CDR2: KGHDR, SFDVKD. The CDR3 has 17 residues. Study-level results: Clones that contracted clustered mainly in CM and EM if CD4+ and in EMRA if CD8+.

The rearrangement uses TRBV24-1 and TRBJ2-3; TRBD1 matches 7 bases. Sequenced sample: PBMCs or a T cell subset sorted from them (not recorded which). This clonotype was sampled from an adult woman who had mild COVID-19 (a few samples of this study predate the infection). Cell type and time point are not known. The CDR3 nucleotides are TGTGCCACCAGTGAACGGGGACAGAGGTGGGTCACAGATACGCAGTATTTT. Translated, it gives CATSERGQRWVTDTQYF.